What follows are 20 T cell receptor beta chains derived from one specimen sequenced in a study of T cell responses to AZD1222 COVID-19 vaccine. Profiled with immunoSEQ multiplex PCR; TCRdb holds only in-frame clones, not every one. Here the sample spans 80,000 to 95,000 clones, 80% to 90% being singletons. The specimen comprised peripheral blood, sampled on day 0 of AZD1222 vaccination. The receptor source for this set is an adult in good health.

The chain has TRBV7-2 and TRBJ1-2, with D unclear. Trimming left V 1 base short and J 4 bases short, with 10 bases between. The CDR3 has 14 residues. Germline CDR1 and CDR2: SGHTA and FQGNSA. The CDR3 DNA reads as TGTGCCAGCAGCTTAGTCGAGACTCTCTATGGCTACACCTTC. Amino acids: CASSLVETLYGYTF.

V gene TRBV7-2 combines with J gene TRBJ1-2, with D uncertain. V was shortened by 1 base and J by 2 bases, with 8 bases between the two germline ends. The germline V gene encodes CDR1 SGHTA and CDR2 FQGNSA. The length of the CDR3 is 14 residues. CDR3 sequence: CASSLGGNNYGYTF. The CDR3 nucleotides read TGTGCCAGCAGCTTAGGGGGTAACAACTATGGCTACACCTTC.

The CDR3 here is CASSVSLAGQVGNTIYF. In nucleotides, the CDR3 is TGTGCCAGCAGCGTATCCTTGGCTGGGCAAGTTGGAAACACCATATATTTT. This chain joins TRBV9 and TRBJ1-3; unclear D gene. V was shortened by 1 base and J by 3 bases, with 17 bases between the two germline ends. In germline, CDR1 is SGDLS, CDR2 YYNGEE. CDR3 length equals 17 residues.

This chain joins TRBV19 and TRBJ1-1, with D uncertain. Germline V gene data show CDR1 as LNHDA and CDR2 as SQIVND (reference sequence). The V gene lost 5 bases and the J gene lost 8 bases, with 18 bases spanning the gap. This CDR3 is 14 amino acids long. The CDR3 loop is CASSDRGGLWEAFF. The CDR3 region has the DNA TGTGCCAGTAGTGATCGAGGAGGACTTTGGGAAGCTTTCTTT.

The V gene is TRBV4-3, the J gene TRBJ2-7; weak D call: TRBD2 (5 bases). The V end was cut by 0 bases, the J end by 5 bases, with 11 bases between. Looked up from germline, CDR1 is LGHNA and CDR2 is YSLEER. This CDR3 contains 14 residues. The CDR3, as DNA: TGCGCCAGCAGCCAAGATCGGGAAATAGACGAGCAGTACTTC. Its translation: CASSQDREIDEQYF.

The chain uses TRBV18 and TRBJ1-3, with a tentative D call TRBD1 (5 bases). Trimming removed 9 bases at V and 2 bases at J, with 11 bases between. From germline, CDR1 is KGHSH and CDR2 LQKENI. There are 13 residues in the CDR3. The DNA for the CDR3 is TGTGCCAGTACCGGGACGCCTGGAAACACCATATATTTT. It specifies CASTGTPGNTIYF. Based on the CDR3 plus reference TRBV18 and TRBJ1-3, the full variable domain is NAGVMQNPRHLVRRRGQEARLRCSPMKGHSHVYWYRQLPEEGLKFMVYLQKENIIDESGMPKERFSAEFPKEGPSILRIQQVVRGDSAAYFCASTGTPGNTIYFGEGSWLTVV.

There are a few counts of this clone. The V call is TRBV6-2 or TRBV6-3, the J call TRBJ2-7; D remains unclear. The CDR3 runs to 13 residues. Trimming removed 6 bases at V and 2 bases at J, with 11 bases between. Per germline, CDR1 MNHEY and CDR2 SVGEGT. Written as DNA, the CDR3 is TGTGCCAGCAGCCCCGCCGAAACCTACGAGCAGTACTTC. Translated: CASSPAETYEQYF.

This rearrangement joins TRBV6-1 to TRBJ1-1; TRBD1 might be the D (5 bases). Trimming shortened V by 1 base and J by 3 bases, and 15 bases separated the two germline ends. Germline-derived CDR1 and CDR2 are MNHNS and SASEGT. The length of the CDR3 is 16 residues. CDR3 coding DNA: TGTGCCAGCAGTGAAGTGTTGGGGGGGGGAGACACTGAAGCTTTCTTT. Protein sequence: CASSEVLGGGDTEAFF.

The chain recombines TRBV2 with TRBJ1-1; weak D call: TRBD1 (6 bases). The CDR3 is 12 amino acids. The V gene lost 9 bases and the J gene lost 5 bases, with 13 bases spanning the gap. The germline V gene encodes CDR1 SNHLY and CDR2 FYNNEI. CDR3 protein: CASSGGRTEAFF. CDR3 nucleotide sequence: TGTGCCAGTAGCGGGGGGCGAACTGAAGCTTTCTTT.

This clone was counted a single time. The chain links TRBV7-2 to TRBJ2-7; tentatively, D is TRBD1 (5 bases). Germline V gene lookup returns CDR1 SGHTA and CDR2 FQGNSA. Trimming took off 5 bases at V and 4 bases at J, with 15 bases between the two ends. The CDR3 extends over 14 amino acids. This chain's CDR3 is CASSRAGYFYEQYF. The CDR3 DNA reads TGTGCCAGCAGCAGAGCAGGGTACTTTTACGAGCAGTACTTC.

This clone has ten or more counts. The chain is built from TRBV14 and TRBJ1-2; D remains unclear. V lost 5 bases and J 4 bases, leaving 14 bases between the germline ends. The CDR3 has 14 amino acids. In germline, CDR1 is SGHDN, CDR2 FVKESK. In nucleotides, the CDR3 is TGTGCCAGCAGCTCAAGGTATCCGATCTATGGCTACACCTTC. This codes for CASSSRYPIYGYTF.

The chain joins TRBV9 to TRBJ1-2, with unresolved D. CDR1 and CDR2 from the germline V gene are SGDLS and YYNGEE. V was pared by 4 bases and J by 5 bases, with 24 bases between. This CDR3 contains 17 residues. The DNA of the CDR3 is TGTGCCAGCAGCCCTACGGGCTTAGGACGGGCGGAGTATGGCTACACCTTC. As protein: CASSPTGLGRAEYGYTF.

The CDR3, as DNA: TGTGCCAGCAGTTCCATTGATGAGCAGTTCTTC. Translating it yields CASSSIDEQFF. V is TRBV6-2 or TRBV6-3 and J is TRBJ2-1, with D unclear. The V end was cut by 4 bases, the J end by 8 bases, with 6 bases between. CDR1 is MNHEY, CDR2 SVGEGT, per germline. The CDR3 loop spans 11 amino acids.

V and J are TRBV7-2 and TRBJ1-5, with D unclear. Germline CDR1 is SGHTA and CDR2 is FQGNSA. This CDR3 spans 13 amino acids. The V gene lost 1 base and the J gene lost 5 bases, with 6 bases spanning the gap. This chain's CDR3 is CASSLDADQPQHF. CDR3 DNA: TGTGCCAGCAGCTTAGATGCGGATCAGCCCCAGCATTTT.

The chain recombines TRBV2 with TRBJ1-1; TRBD1 matches at 8 bases. Germline assignment: CDR1 SNHLY and CDR2 FYNNEI. The CDR3 loop spans 14 amino acids. After removal of 5 bases from V and 6 bases from J, the junction contained 8 bases not matched to a gene. DNA of the CDR3: TGTGCCAGCAGTTTCCAGGGGGCCCGAGCTGAAGCTTTCTTT. Encoded protein: CASSFQGARAEAFF.

The V and J genes are TRBV2 and TRBJ1-2, with TRBD1 identical over 7 bases. CDR1 SNHLY and CDR2 FYNNEI come from the germline V gene. The CDR3 covers 15 residues. V trimming: 4 bases; J trimming: 8 bases; junction bases outside the gene matches: 13. The CDR3 sequence is CASSATRISGGGYTF. CDR3 DNA sequence: TGTGCCAGCAGTGCGACCCGTATTTCAGGGGGAGGCTACACCTTC.

A remark on this clone: One end of the junction fails to match germline, which may point to a read error. The chain combines TRBV7-7 with TRBJ1-2; 7 nucleotides align to TRBD1. CDR1 is SSHAT, CDR2 FNYEAQ, per germline (reference sequence). This CDR3 contains 16 residues. The CDR3 protein is CASSFYRGQGPLGYTF. CDR3 sequence (DNA): TGTGCTAGCAGCTTTTATAGGGGGCAGGGGCCCCTTGGCTACACCTTC. Drawing the rest from reference TRBV7-7 and TRBJ1-2, the complete variable domain is GAGVSQSPRYKVTKRGQDVTLRCDPISSHATLYWYQQALGQGPEFLTYFNYEAQPDKSGLPSDRFSAERPEGSISTLTIQRTEQRDSAMYRCASSFYRGQGPLGYTFGSGTRLTVV.

J is TRBJ2-1 and V is TRBV19; no definite D call. V was trimmed by 2 bases and J by 6 bases, leaving 5 bases between them. The CDR3 totals 12 residues. Germline V gene data show CDR1 as LNHDA and CDR2 as SQIVND (reference sequence). This CDR3 is CASSININEQFF. CDR3 nucleotides: TGTGCCAGTAGTATAAACATCAATGAGCAGTTCTTC.

This clone was counted a single time. This chain connects TRBV7-3 to TRBJ1-2; D call uncertain. The CDR3 spans 13 residues. Trimming left V 4 bases short and J 0 bases short, with 6 bases between. Germline lookup yields CDR1 SGHTA and CDR2 FQGTGA. CDR3: CASSSRANYGYTF. For the CDR3, the DNA is TGTGCCAGCAGCTCTCGGGCTAACTATGGCTACACCTTC.

CDR3 protein: CASRGQGRGSREKLFF. In DNA, the CDR3 is TGCGCCAGCAGGGGACAGGGGAGAGGGAGCCGCGAAAAACTGTTTTTT. This chain uses TRBV10-2 with TRBJ1-4, with 10 bases that match TRBD1. The CDR3 is made up of 16 amino acids. J lost 8 bases, V lost 6 bases, and 12 bases had no gene match. Germline V gene lookup returns CDR1 WSHSY and CDR2 SAAADI.